This is a list of T cell receptor beta chains from one sample in a study of shared clonotypes between healthy human individuals. Only in-frame clones appear in the TCRdb table, and some are missing; sequencing was by immunoSEQ multiplex PCR. The sample has some 1.1 million clones; 77% are singletons. The material sequenced was memory CD4+ T cells from PBMCs. The receptors shown here come from a man between 18 and 29 years old in good health. Some clones in this sample may be carry-over from other donors' samples. Each CDR3 is given with its conserved first and last residue. Fields, in order: J gene, D gene, clone size, V gene, CDR3 protein, CDR3 DNA. A D gene is named only where the DNA matches it firmly. Clone size is given for some rows only: seen once, a few or many times, or a class if the clone is expanded.

>TRBJ2-5|TRBD2|.|TRBV9
CASSVGDYSQETQYF
TGTGCCAGCAGCGTGGGGGACTATTCTCAAGAGACCCAGTACTTC
>TRBJ1-3|TRBD1|.|TRBV5-4
CASSSRTGISGNTIYF
TGTGCCAGCAGCTCTCGGACAGGCATCTCTGGAAACACCATATATTTT
>TRBJ1-1|.|.|TRBV30
CAWTRGSNTEAFF
TGTGCCTGGACTAGGGGATCGAACACTGAAGCTTTCTTT
>TRBJ2-1|.|few|TRBV5-1
CASNVGPLNEQFF
TGCGCCAGCAACGTGGGTCCTCTCAATGAGCAGTTCTTC
>TRBJ2-7|TRBD1|.|TRBV6-5
CASRRQGSSYEQYF
TGTGCCAGCAGAAGACAGGGGAGCTCCTACGAGCAGTACTTC
>TRBJ2-1|.|few|TRBV28
CASGKGLALHNEQFF
TGTGCCAGTGGTAAGGGTCTAGCACTCCACAATGAGCAGTTCTTC
>TRBJ2-3|.|.|TRBV15
CATSRGLLSSTDTQYF
TGTGCCACCAGCAGGGGGTTACTATCCAGCACAGATACGCAGTATTTT
>TRBJ1-1|.|.|TRBV18
CASSLGGGTEAFF
TGTGCCAGCTCACTTGGTGGGGGCACTGAAGCTTTCTTT
>TRBJ2-3|TRBD1|.|TRBV7-2
CASSRTSGQSTDTQYF
TGTGCCAGCAGCCGAACTTCGGGACAGTCCACAGATACGCAGTATTTT
>TRBJ2-2|.|.|TRBV5-1
CASSSTTQGAGELFF
TGCGCCAGCAGCTCAACAACCCAAGGGGCCGGGGAGCTGTTTTTT
>TRBJ1-6|TRBD1|once|TRBV18
CASSTGQGNSPLHF
TGTGCCAGCTCAACGGGACAGGGAAATTCACCCCTCCACTTT
>TRBJ2-5|TRBD1|once|TRBV28
CASRDYRGREETQYF
TGTGCCAGCAGAGATTACAGGGGACGGGAAGAGACCCAGTACTTC
>TRBJ2-6|.|.|TRBV21-1
CASSKEVGERGGANVLTF
TGTGCCAGCAGCAAAGAGGTGGGAGAGCGGGGTGGGGCCAACGTCCTGACTTTC
>TRBJ2-6|.|many|TRBV6-5
CASSTLSSGANVLTF
TGTGCCAGCAGTACCTTGAGCTCTGGGGCCAACGTCCTGACTTTC
>TRBJ2-2|.|few|TRBV6-1
CASRRDSYTGELFF
TGTGCCAGCCGGCGGGACAGCTACACCGGGGAGCTGTTTTTT
>TRBJ1-1|.|.|TRBV5-4
CASSLKGMDPEAFF
TGTGCCAGCAGCTTAAAGGGAATGGACCCTGAAGCTTTCTTT
>TRBJ2-1|.|.|TRBV7-2
CASSLVGDSYNEQFF
TGTGCCAGCAGCTTAGTCGGGGACTCCTACAATGAGCAGTTCTTC
>TRBJ2-3|.|.|TRBV6-5
CASASGALGTDTQYF
TGTGCCAGCGCCTCGGGAGCGTTGGGTACAGATACGCAGTATTTT
>TRBJ2-7|.|.|TRBV5-8
CASSLRRVPSYEQYF
TGTGCCAGCAGCTTGCGCAGGGTGCCAAGCTACGAGCAGTACTTC
>TRBJ1-1|.|once|TRBV18
CASSPGQLMNTEAFF
TGTGCCAGCTCACCCGGACAGCTCATGAACACTGAAGCTTTCTTT
>TRBJ2-1|.|.|TRBV28
CASSLRWVYNEQFF
TGTGCCAGCAGTTTGCGATGGGTCTACAATGAGCAGTTCTTC
>TRBJ2-1|TRBD2|.|TRBV18
CASSRPGLAYNEQFF
TGTGCCAGCTCACGGCCGGGACTAGCGTACAATGAGCAGTTCTTC
>TRBJ2-3|.|.|TRBV5-1
CASSLLGGSTDTQYF
TGCGCCAGCAGCTTGCTGGGCGGAAGCACAGATACGCAGTATTTT
>TRBJ2-7|.|once|TRBV7-8
CASSLEIAAAYEQYF
TGTGCCAGCAGCTTAGAGATCGCAGCCGCCTACGAGCAGTACTTC
>TRBJ2-6|TRBD1|.|TRBV4-1
CASSQRGQGAQSGANVLTF
TGCGCCAGCAGCCAAAGGGGGCAGGGGGCCCAATCTGGGGCCAACGTCCTGACTTTC
>TRBJ2-1|TRBD2|.|TRBV7-3
CASSLLSSGRLNEQFF
TGTGCCAGCAGCTTATTGAGTAGCGGGAGGCTTAATGAGCAGTTCTTC
>TRBJ2-5|.|.|TRBV27
CASTGTGETQYF
TGTGCCAGCACCGGGACGGGGGAGACCCAGTACTTC
>TRBJ2-5|.|few|TRBV5-1
CASSSGVLGPQETQYF
TGCGCCAGCAGCTCGGGGGTTTTGGGCCCTCAAGAGACCCAGTACTTC